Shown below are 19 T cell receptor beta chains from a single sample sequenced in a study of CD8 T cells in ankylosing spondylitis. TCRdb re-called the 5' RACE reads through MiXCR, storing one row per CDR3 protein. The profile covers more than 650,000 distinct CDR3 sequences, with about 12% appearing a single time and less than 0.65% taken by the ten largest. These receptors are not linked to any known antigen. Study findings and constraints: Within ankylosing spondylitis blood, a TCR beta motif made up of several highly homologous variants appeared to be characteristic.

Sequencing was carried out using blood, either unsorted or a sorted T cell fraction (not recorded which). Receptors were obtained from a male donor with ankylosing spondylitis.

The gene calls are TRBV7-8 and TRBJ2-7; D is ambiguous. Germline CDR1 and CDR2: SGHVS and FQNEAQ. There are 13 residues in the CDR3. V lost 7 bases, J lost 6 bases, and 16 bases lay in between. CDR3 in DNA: TGTGCCAGCACCATAATGGGATTGTCCGAGCAGTACTTC. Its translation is CASTIMGLSEQYF.

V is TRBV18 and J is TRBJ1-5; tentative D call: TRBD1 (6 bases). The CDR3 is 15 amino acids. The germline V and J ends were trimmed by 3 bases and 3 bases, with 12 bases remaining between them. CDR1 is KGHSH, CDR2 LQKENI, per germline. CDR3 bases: TGTGCCAGCTCACCGGACAGTCGACACAATCAGCCCCAGCATTTT. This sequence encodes CASSPDSRHNQPQHF.

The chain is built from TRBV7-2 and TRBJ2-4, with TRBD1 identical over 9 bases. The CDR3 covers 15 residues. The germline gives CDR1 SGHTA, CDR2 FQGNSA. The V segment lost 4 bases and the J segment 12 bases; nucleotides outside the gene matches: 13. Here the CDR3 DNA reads TGTGCCAGCAGCTCTTCTGGGACAGGGTCCGCGAATCAGTACTTC. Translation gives CASSSSGTGSANQYF.

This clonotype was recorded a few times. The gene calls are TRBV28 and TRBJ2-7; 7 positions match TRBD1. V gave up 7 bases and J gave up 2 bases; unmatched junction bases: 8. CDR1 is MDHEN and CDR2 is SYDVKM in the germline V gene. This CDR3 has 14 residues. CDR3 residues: CASTLTGTPYEQYF. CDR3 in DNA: TGTGCCAGCACCCTGACAGGGACCCCCTACGAGCAGTACTTC.

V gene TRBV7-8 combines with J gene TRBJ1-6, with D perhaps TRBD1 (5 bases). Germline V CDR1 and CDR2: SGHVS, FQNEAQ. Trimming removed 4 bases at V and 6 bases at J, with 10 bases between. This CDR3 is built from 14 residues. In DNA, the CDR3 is TGTGCCAGCAGCTCCGACAGTTTTAATTCACCCCTCCACTTT. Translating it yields CASSSDSFNSPLHF. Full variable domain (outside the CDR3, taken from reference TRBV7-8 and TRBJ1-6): GAGVSQSPRYKVAKRGQDVALRCDPISGHVSLFWYQQALGQGPEFLTYFQNEAQLDKSGLPSDRFFAERPEGSVSTLKIQRTQQEDSAVYLCASSSDSFNSPLHFGNGTRLTVT.

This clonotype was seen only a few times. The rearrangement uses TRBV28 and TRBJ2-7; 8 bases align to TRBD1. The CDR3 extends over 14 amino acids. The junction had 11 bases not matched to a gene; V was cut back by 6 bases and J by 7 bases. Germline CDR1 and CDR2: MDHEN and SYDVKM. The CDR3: CASRYHQGAREQYF. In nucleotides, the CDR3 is TGTGCCAGCAGATACCACCAGGGGGCTAGGGAGCAGTACTTC.

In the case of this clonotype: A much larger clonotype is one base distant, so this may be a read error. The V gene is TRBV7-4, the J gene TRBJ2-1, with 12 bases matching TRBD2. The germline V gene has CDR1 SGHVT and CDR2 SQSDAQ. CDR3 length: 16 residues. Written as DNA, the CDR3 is TGTGCCTGCAGCTTAACGCCCGGACTAGCGGGGAATGAGCAGTTCTTC. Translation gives CACSLTPGLAGNEQFF.

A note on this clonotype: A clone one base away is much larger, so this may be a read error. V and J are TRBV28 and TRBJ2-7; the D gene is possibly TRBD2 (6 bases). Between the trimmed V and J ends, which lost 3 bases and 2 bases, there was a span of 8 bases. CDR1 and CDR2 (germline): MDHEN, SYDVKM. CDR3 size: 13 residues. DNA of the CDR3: TGTGCCAGCAGTTTGAGGGAGGCCTACGAGCAGTACTTC. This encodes CASSLREAYEQYF.

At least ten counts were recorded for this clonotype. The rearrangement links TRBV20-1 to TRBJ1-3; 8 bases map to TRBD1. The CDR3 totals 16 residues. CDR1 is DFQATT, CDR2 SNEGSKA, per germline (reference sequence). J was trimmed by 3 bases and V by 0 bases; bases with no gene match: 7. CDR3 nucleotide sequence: TGCAGTGCTAGAGAGCGGACAGGGAGATTTGGAAACACCATATATTTT. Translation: CSARERTGRFGNTIYF.

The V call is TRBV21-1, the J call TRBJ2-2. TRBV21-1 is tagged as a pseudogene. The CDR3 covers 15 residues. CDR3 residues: CASSKIPYDTGELFF. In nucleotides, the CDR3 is TGTGCCAGCAGCAAAATTCCATACGACACCGGGGAGCTGTTTTTT.

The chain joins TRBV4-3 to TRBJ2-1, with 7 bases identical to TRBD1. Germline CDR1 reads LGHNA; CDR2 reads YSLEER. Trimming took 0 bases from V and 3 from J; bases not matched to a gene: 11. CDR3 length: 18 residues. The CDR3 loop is CASSQDVRRQGGYNEQFF. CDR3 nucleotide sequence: TGCGCCAGCAGCCAAGATGTGAGAAGACAGGGCGGCTACAATGAGCAGTTCTTC.

The CDR3 here is CASSFRDALLGFF. DNA of the CDR3: TGTGCCAGCAGCTTCCGGGACGCGCTATTAGGGTTCTTC. This chain joins TRBV5-6 and TRBJ2-1; D assignment may be TRBD1 or TRBD2 (5 bases each). The V gene's germline CDR1 is SGHDT and CDR2 YYEEEE. This CDR3 is 13 amino acids long. Trimming took 2 bases from V and 15 from J, leaving 18 bases between them. The full variable domain, with the rest looked up from reference TRBV5-6 and TRBJ2-1, is DAGVTQSPTHLIKTRGQQVTLRCSPKSGHDTVSWYQQALGQGPQFIFQYYEEEERQRGNFPDRFSGHQFPNYSSELNVNALLLGDSALYLCASSFRDALLGFFGPGTRLTVL.

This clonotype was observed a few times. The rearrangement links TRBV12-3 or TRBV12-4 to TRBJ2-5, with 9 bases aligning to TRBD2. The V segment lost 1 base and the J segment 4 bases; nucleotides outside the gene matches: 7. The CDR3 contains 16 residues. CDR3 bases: TGTGCCAGCAGTTTAGGGGTAGCGGGGGAGGGAGAGACCCAGTACTTC. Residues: CASSLGVAGEGETQYF.

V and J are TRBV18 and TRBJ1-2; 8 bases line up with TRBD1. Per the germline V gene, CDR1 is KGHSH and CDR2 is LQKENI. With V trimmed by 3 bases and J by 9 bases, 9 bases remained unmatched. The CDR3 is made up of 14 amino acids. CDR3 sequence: CASSPDRDTFRYTF. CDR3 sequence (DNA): TGTGCCAGCTCACCGGACAGGGATACTTTTCGCTACACCTTC. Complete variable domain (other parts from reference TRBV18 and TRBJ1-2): NAGVMQNPRHLVRRRGQEARLRCSPMKGHSHVYWYRQLPEEGLKFMVYLQKENIIDESGMPKERFSAEFPKEGPSILRIQQVVRGDSAAYFCASSPDRDTFRYTFGSGTRLTVV.

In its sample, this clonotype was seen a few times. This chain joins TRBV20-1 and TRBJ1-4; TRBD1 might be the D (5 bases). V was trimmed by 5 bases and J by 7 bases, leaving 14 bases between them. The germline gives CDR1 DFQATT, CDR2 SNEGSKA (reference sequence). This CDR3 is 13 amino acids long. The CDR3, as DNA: TGCAGTGCTGGATACCAGGGAGGTGAAAAACTGTTTTTT. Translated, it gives CSAGYQGGEKLFF.

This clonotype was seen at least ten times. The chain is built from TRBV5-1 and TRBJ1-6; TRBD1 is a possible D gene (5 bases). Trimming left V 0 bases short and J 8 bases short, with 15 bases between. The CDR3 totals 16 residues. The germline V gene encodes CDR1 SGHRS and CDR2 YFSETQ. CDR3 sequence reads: CASSLDPGGDYSPLHF. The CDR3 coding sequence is TGCGCCAGCAGCTTGGATCCGGGGGGAGATTATTCACCCCTCCACTTT. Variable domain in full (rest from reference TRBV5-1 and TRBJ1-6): KAGVTQTPRYLIKTRGQQVTLSCSPISGHRSVSWYQQTPGQGLQFLFEYFSETQRNKGNFPGRFSGRQFSNSRSEMNVSTLELGDSALYLCASSLDPGGDYSPLHFGNGTRLTVT.

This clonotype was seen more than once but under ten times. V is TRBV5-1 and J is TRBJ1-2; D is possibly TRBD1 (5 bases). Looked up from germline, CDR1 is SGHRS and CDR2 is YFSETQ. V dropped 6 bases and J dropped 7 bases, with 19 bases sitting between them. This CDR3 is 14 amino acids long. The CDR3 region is CASTGEAAVSGYTF. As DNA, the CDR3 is TGCGCCAGCACGGGGGAAGCGGCGGTTAGTGGCTACACCTTC.

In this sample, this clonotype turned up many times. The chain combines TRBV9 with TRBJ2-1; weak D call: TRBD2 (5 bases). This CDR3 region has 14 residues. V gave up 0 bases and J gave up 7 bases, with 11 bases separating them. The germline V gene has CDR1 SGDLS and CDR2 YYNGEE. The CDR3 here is CASSVAASRNEQFF. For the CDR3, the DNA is TGTGCCAGCAGCGTAGCAGCTAGCAGGAATGAGCAGTTCTTC.

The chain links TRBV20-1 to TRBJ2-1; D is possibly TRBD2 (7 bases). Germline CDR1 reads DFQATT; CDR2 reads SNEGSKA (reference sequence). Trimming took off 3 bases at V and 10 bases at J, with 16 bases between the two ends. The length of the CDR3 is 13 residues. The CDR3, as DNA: TGCAGTGCTAGTGGTGGGAGGGGGGTCGAGCAGTTCTTC. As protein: CSASGGRGVEQFF.